This T cell receptor (beta chain) was sequenced during a study of Graves' ophthalmopathy and Graves' hyperthyroidism. The TCR beta CDR3 regions underwent amplification from RNA transcripts. First-round RT-PCR employed HTBI primers, with a second-round multiplex PCR after it. TCRdb used MiXCR to reprocess the multiplex PCR reads, holding one entry per CDR3 protein. The sample has over a million distinct CDR3 sequences, less than 45% seen once. The CDR3 is 14 residues long. Germline V CDR1 and CDR2: SEHNR, FQNEAQ (reference sequence). Trimming shortened V by 1 base and J by 7 bases, and 10 bases separated the two germline ends.

The sequence was collected from an adult man with Graves' hyperthyroidism. Material: peripheral blood or thyroid tissue (not recorded which). The genes are TRBV7-9 and TRBJ2-2; possibly TRBD1 for D (5 bases). The CDR3 region is CASSLGWGGGELFF. The CDR3 region has the DNA TGTGCCAGCAGCTTAGGATGGGGCGGCGGGGAGCTGTTTTTT.